These 21 T cell receptor beta chains were all obtained from the same sample, sequenced in a study of blood T cell repertoires in COVID-19. The repertoire was sequenced with immunoSEQ multiplex PCR; TCRdb's copy has only in-frame clones and lacks some. The sample shows 70,000 or so clones, roughly 89% of them seen only once. The sequencing input was peripheral blood. These TCRs come from a woman of 80 years or more with acute or convalescent COVID-19.

The chain carries TRBV4-2 and TRBJ2-3; D might be TRBD2 (5 bases). Germline values: CDR1 LGHNA, CDR2 YNFKEQ. Trimming stripped 0 bases from V and 2 bases from J, with 15 bases between. CDR3 length equals 17 residues. The DNA of the CDR3 is TGTGCCAGCAGCCAAGATAGTACGGGAAATCCCACAGATACGCAGTATTTT. Its protein is CASSQDSTGNPTDTQYF.

The rearrangement links TRBV5-1 to TRBJ1-1; 7 bases match TRBD1. Trimming removed 4 bases from V and 0 bases from J; junction bases left unmatched: 6. CDR1 and CDR2 from the germline V gene are SGHRS and YFSETQ. This CDR3 has 15 amino acids. This CDR3 reads CASSTWTGMNTEAFF. The DNA of the CDR3 is TGCGCCAGCAGCACATGGACAGGCATGAACACTGAAGCTTTCTTT.

The gene calls are TRBV3-1 (or the pseudogene TRBV3-2) and TRBJ2-4; a possible D gene is TRBD1 (6 bases). Germline V CDR1 and CDR2: LGHDT, YNNKEL (reference sequence). Trimming pared 10 bases from V and 10 bases from J, leaving 26 bases between. The length of the CDR3 is 15 residues. CDR3 loop: CATQGGSSPRSIQYF. DNA of the CDR3: TGTGCCACCCAAGGGGGATCCTCTCCAAGGAGTATTCAGTACTTC.

The rearrangement joins TRBV5-6 to TRBJ2-5; D remains unclear. The germline V gene has CDR1 SGHDT and CDR2 YYEEEE. This CDR3 has 12 amino acids. The V and J ends lost 2 bases and 5 bases respectively, with 7 bases between them. This chain's CDR3 is CASSFIRETQYF. The CDR3, as DNA: TGTGCCAGCAGCTTTATACGGGAGACCCAGTACTTC.

J is TRBJ2-7 and V is TRBV7-2; 9 nucleotides align to TRBD2. CDR1 and CDR2 from the germline V gene are SGHTA and FQGNSA. The CDR3 covers 15 residues. With 7 bases clipped from V and 5 bases from J, the junction kept 12 bases outside the gene matches. In DNA, the CDR3 is TGTGCCAGCACCCAGGGGCTAGCGGGGTCAAACGAGCAGTACTTC. Translation gives CASTQGLAGSNEQYF.

J is TRBJ2-7 and V is TRBV6-5, with TRBD2 matching 11 bases. Germline values: CDR1 MNHEY, CDR2 SVGAGI. CDR3 length: 14 amino acids. The V gene end was trimmed by 4 bases and the J gene end by 1 base; junction bases not matched to a gene: 0. In DNA, the CDR3 is TGTGCCAGCAGTTGGACTAGCGGGTCCTACGAGCAGTACTTC. This translates into CASSWTSGSYEQYF.

J is TRBJ1-1 and V is TRBV19, with D maybe TRBD1 (5 bases). Trimming shortened V by 1 base and J by 0 bases, and 12 bases separated the two germline ends. The CDR3 is 16 amino acids. CDR1 is LNHDA and CDR2 is SQIVND in the germline V gene (reference sequence). The CDR3 is CASSIGGGTVNTEAFF. The CDR3 region has the DNA TGTGCCAGTAGTATAGGGGGGGGGACGGTGAACACTGAAGCTTTCTTT.

This chain connects TRBV12-3 or TRBV12-4 to TRBJ1-2; D is perhaps TRBD1 (6 bases). The ends were cut back, 6 bases at V and 6 bases at J, with 11 bases in the middle. The CDR3 length is 12 residues. DNA of the CDR3: TGTGCCAGCAGCCCTCAGGGGAATGGCTACACCTTC. Its protein is CASSPQGNGYTF.

This rearrangement joins TRBV27 to TRBJ2-7, with a possible D match to TRBD1 (6 bases). Per germline, CDR1 MNHEY and CDR2 SMNVEV (reference sequence). The CDR3 has 15 amino acids. V lost 3 bases, J lost 6 bases, and 18 bases lay in between. The chain's CDR3 is CASSLTGKVNGEQYF. The CDR3 nucleotides are TGTGCCAGCAGTTTGACAGGAAAGGTAAACGGCGAGCAGTACTTC.

This chain links TRBV7-6 with TRBJ1-6, with a tentative D call TRBD1 (5 bases). The CDR3 is 16 residues long. V lost 5 bases and J 7 bases, leaving 18 bases between the germline ends. From germline, CDR1 is SGHVS and CDR2 FNYEAQ. The DNA for the CDR3 is TGTGCCAGCAGCCTCCTAGAGGAGGGGCGAAATTCACCCCTCCACTTT. Its protein is CASSLLEEGRNSPLHF.

V and J are TRBV5-1 and TRBJ2-3, with a weak D call TRBD2 (5 bases). The CDR3 length is 13 residues. Germline V gives CDR1 SGHRS, CDR2 YFSETQ. V was clipped by 1 base and J by 5 bases, with 8 bases between them. CDR3: CASSLMTKDTQYF. CDR3 in DNA: TGCGCCAGCAGCTTGATGACTAAAGATACGCAGTATTTT.

The chain has TRBV27 and TRBJ2-7, with 7 bases matching TRBD1. Germline lookup yields CDR1 MNHEY and CDR2 SMNVEV (reference sequence). J lost 6 bases, V lost 2 bases, and 4 bases had no gene match. The CDR3 loop spans 13 amino acids. The CDR3 DNA sequence: TGTGCCAGCAGTTTAAGAGGGGGCGGCGAGCAGTACTTC. It translates to CASSLRGGGEQYF.

A single count supports this clone. The chain couples TRBV5-1 to TRBJ1-2; D is perhaps TRBD1 (5 bases). The germline CDR1 and CDR2 sequences are SGHRS and YFSETQ. V shed 3 bases and J shed 8 bases, with 20 bases lying between them. The CDR3 totals 15 residues. The CDR3 DNA follows: TGCGCCAGCAGCTGGACCGGGACTCCAGTCGAGGGCTACACCTTC. Protein sequence: CASSWTGTPVEGYTF.

The chain carries TRBV10-1 and TRBJ1-1; no clear D. CDR3 length: 14 amino acids. Germline loops: CDR1 WNHNN, CDR2 SYGVQD (reference sequence). V lost 8 bases and J lost 3, with 16 bases in between. The CDR3: CASLLVFRDTEAFF. The CDR3 region has the DNA TGCGCCAGCCTCCTGGTGTTCCGGGACACTGAAGCTTTCTTT.

The genes are TRBV5-1 and TRBJ1-4, with 7 bases matching TRBD1. Trimming removed 1 base from V and 4 bases from J; junction bases left unmatched: 7. CDR1 is SGHRS, CDR2 YFSETQ, per germline. The CDR3 contains 16 residues. The CDR3 sequence: CASSLLAGGNNEKLFF. The DNA of the CDR3 is TGCGCCAGCAGCTTGTTGGCAGGGGGGAATAATGAAAAACTGTTTTTT.

The V gene is TRBV4-2, the J gene TRBJ2-2, with 9 bases lining up with TRBD2. Trimming removed 3 bases from V and 4 bases from J; junction bases left unmatched: 3. The CDR3 covers 15 residues. Germline V gene sequence: CDR1 LGHNA, CDR2 YNFKEQ. CDR3: CASSQGLALTGELFF. In DNA form, the CDR3 reads TGTGCCAGCAGCCAGGGACTAGCCCTCACCGGGGAGCTGTTTTTT.

This clone was seen more than once but under ten times. The genes are TRBV18 and TRBJ1-2, with D possibly TRBD1 on 6 matching bases. The CDR3 has 13 residues. Trimming removed 6 bases from V and 8 bases from J, with 16 bases in between. In germline, CDR1 is KGHSH, CDR2 LQKENI. The CDR3 region has the DNA TGTGCCAGCTCCCCCCCTACAGGGCGGGGCTACACCTTC. It translates to CASSPPTGRGYTF.

The chain recombines TRBV19 with TRBJ2-2, with 10 bases identical to TRBD1. Unmatched junction bases numbered 8, after V lost 4 bases and J lost 6 bases. The CDR3 consists of 16 residues. Germline V gives CDR1 LNHDA, CDR2 SQIVND (reference sequence). The CDR3 coding sequence is TGTGCCAGTAGTACTGACAGGGGGCGTATGGCCGGGGAGCTGTTTTTT. Translated, it gives CASSTDRGRMAGELFF.

This sequence joins TRBV11-2 and TRBJ1-1; no clear D gene. Germline assignment: CDR1 SGHAT and CDR2 FQNNGV. V shed 1 base and J shed 2 bases, with 8 bases lying between them. The CDR3 has 14 residues. The DNA of the CDR3 is TGTGCCAGCAGCTTAGGTAAACAAAACACTGAAGCTTTCTTT. Translated: CASSLGKQNTEAFF.

This chain connects TRBV3-1 (or the pseudogene TRBV3-2) to TRBJ2-7; TRBD2 matches 7 bases. Per the germline V gene, CDR1 is LGHDT and CDR2 is YNNKEL (reference sequence). The CDR3 is 14 amino acids. V was clipped by 1 base and J by 6 bases; unmatched bases: 6. This CDR3 reads CASSQGYGGGEQYF. The CDR3 DNA is TGTGCCAGCAGCCAAGGATATGGGGGGGGCGAGCAGTACTTC.

The rearrangement uses TRBV9 and TRBJ2-3, with a possible D match to TRBD2 (5 bases). This CDR3 spans 16 amino acids. Trimming took 0 bases from V and 4 from J, leaving 15 bases between them. Germline assignment: CDR1 SGDLS and CDR2 YYNGEE. DNA of the CDR3: TGTGCCAGCAGCGTAGCAAGCGGTCGGGTGCCAGATACGCAGTATTTT. Translation: CASSVASGRVPDTQYF.